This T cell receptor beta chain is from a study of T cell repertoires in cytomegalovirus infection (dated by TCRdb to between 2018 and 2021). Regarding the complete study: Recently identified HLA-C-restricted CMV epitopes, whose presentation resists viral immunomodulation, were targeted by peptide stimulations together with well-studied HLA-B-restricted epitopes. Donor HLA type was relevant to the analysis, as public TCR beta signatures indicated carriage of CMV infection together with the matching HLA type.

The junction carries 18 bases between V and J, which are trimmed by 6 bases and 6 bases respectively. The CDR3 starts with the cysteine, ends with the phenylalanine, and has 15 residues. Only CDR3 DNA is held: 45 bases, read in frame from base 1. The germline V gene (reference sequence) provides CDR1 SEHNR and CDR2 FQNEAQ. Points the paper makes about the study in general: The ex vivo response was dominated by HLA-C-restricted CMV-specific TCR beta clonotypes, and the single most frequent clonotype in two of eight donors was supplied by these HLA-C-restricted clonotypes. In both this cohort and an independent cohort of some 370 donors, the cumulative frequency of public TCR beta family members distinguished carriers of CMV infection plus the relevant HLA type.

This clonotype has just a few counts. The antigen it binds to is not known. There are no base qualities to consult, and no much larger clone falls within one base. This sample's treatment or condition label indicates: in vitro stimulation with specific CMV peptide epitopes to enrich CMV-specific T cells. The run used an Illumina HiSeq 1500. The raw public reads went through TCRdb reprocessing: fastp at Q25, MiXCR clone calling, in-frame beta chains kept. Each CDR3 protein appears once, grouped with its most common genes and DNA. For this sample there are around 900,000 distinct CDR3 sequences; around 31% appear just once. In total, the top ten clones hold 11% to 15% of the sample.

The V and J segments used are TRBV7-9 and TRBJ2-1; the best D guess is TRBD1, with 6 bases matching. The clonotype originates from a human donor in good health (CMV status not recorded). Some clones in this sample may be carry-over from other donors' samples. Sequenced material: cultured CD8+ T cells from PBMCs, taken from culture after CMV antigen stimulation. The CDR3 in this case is CASSPPVTGANEQFF. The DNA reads TGTGCCAGCAGTCCCCCGGTGACAGGCGCCAATGAGCAGTTCTTC.